This T cell receptor beta chain is drawn from a study of T-cell reconstitution after alpha-beta-depleted transplantation in children. Notes on the study in general: High day-60 TCRbeta diversity in some patients came from surviving recipient T cells and thymic progenitors.

This clonotype was seen a handful of times. Its target is not known. V lost 3 bases and J lost 1, with 13 bases in between. The CDR3 length is 15 residues. Germline CDR1 reads SGHAT; CDR2 reads FQNNGV. Researchers prepared the TCRbeta library using unique molecular identifiers, the study reports. From the PCR reads, TCRdb called clonotypes with MiXCR, one entry per CDR3 protein. The sample has about 110,000 distinct CDR3 sequences, 5% to 7% seen once. This clonotype was obtained from a male patient aged 2 to 9 who had a stem cell transplant for acute lymphoblastic leukemia, so the T cells may come from the graft donor. The genes are TRBV11-2 and TRBJ2-7; TRBD1 is a possible D gene (7 bases). Sample: PBMCs, mostly from graft donor cells, taken 360 days after TCRalphabeta/CD19-depleted stem cell transplant. CDR3 region: CASSLEGQRSYEQYF. The CDR3 nucleotides read TGTGCCAGCAGCTTGGAGGGACAGAGATCCTACGAGCAGTACTTC. The entire variable domain, with the rest obtained from reference TRBV11-2 and TRBJ2-7, is as follows: EAGVAQSPRYKIIEKRQSVAFWCNPISGHATLYWYQQILGQGPKLLIQFQNNGVVDDSQLPKDRFSAERLKGVDSTLKIQPAKLEDSAVYLCASSLEGQRSYEQYFGPGTRLTVT.